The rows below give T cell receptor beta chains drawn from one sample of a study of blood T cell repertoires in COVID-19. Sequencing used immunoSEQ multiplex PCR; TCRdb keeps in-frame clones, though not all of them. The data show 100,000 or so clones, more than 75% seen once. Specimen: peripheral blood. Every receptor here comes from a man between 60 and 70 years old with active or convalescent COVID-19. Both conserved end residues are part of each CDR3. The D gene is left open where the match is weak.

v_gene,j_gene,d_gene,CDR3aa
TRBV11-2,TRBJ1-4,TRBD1,CASSLRTGGREKLFF
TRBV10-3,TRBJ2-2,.,CAISESGGVTGELFF
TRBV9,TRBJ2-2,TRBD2,CASSPGTSGYTGELFF
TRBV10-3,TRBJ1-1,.,CAISDEGGAQGTFF
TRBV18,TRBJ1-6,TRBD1,CASSPDRTNSPLHF
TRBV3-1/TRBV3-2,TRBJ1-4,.,CASSQGHVVATNEKLFF
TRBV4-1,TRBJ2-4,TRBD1,CASSRGTGVAKNIQYF
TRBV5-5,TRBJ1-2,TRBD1,CASSLEGTGGAGGYTF
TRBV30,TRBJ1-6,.,CAWTRGYNSPLHF
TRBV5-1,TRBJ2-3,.,CASSLSEFTDTQYF
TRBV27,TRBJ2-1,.,CASSLPGQHDRFF
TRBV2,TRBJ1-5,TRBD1,CASSGTDNSNQPQHF
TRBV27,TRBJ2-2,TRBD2,CASSWKAGGPMYTGELFF
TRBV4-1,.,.,CASRQTGELFF
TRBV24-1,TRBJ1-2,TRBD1,CATSDFGTGTGVGDGYTF
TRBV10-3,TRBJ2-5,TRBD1,CAISEPGQGARETQYF
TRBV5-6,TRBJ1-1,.,CASSYIGANTEAFF
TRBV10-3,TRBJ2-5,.,CAISEHTTQETQYF
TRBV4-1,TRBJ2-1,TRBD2,CASSQEQRTSGIGSYNEQFF
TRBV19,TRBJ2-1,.,CASSKGHYNEQFF
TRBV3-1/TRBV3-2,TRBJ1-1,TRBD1,CASSPGQGYTEAFF
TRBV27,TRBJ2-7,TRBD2,CASSFSPGTSGYEQYF
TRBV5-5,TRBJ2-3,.,CASSWGGQGPTDTQYF
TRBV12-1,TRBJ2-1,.,CASSFVEDLAYNEQFF
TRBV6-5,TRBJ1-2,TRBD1,CASSYSRQGTYGYTF
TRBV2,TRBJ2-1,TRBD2,CASSGGGTSYNEQFF
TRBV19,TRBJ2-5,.,CASSRGGGRWEETQYF
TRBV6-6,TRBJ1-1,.,CASSHLDRSGGGNTEAFF
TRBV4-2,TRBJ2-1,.,CASSHPSYNEQFF
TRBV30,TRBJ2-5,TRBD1,CAWRLFSRGRETQYF
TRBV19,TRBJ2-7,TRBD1,CASSPDRESRYEQYF
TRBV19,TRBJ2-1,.,CASRTEARPSAEQFF
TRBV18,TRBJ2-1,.,CASSPRGLNEQFF
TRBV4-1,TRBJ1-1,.,CASSPRQGGVNTEAFF
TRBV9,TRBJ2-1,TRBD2,CASSVESGRALGYNEQFF
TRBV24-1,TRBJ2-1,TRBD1,CVTRDGTGKGDEQFF
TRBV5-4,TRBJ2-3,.,CASSAPGDTDTQYF
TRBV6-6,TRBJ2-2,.,CASSVNTGELFF
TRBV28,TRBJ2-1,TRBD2,CASRGTSGSSAYNEQFF
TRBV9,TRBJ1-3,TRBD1,CASSAQGGLSGNTIYF
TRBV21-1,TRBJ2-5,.,CASKIGNQETQYF
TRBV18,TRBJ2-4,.,CASSTGEGNIQYF
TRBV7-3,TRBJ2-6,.,CASSPRVGGAGSRANVLTF
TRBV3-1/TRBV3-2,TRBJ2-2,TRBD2,CASSPGGTGELFF
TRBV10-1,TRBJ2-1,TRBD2,CASSGTSGSDEQFF
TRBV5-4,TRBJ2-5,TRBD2,CASSLGTSGIETQYF